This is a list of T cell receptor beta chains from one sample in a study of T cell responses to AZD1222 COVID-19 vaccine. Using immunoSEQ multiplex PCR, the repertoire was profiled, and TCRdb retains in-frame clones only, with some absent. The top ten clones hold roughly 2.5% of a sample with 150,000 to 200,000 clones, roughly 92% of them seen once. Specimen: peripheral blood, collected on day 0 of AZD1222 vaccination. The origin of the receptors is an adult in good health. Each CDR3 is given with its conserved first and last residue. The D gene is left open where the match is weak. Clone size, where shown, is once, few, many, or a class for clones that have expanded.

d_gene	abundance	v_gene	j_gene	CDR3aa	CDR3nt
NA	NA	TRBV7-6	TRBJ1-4	CASSATAGYDEKLFF	TGTGCCAGCAGCGCGACAGCGGGTTATGATGAAAAACTGTTTTTT
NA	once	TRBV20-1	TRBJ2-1	CSASGGGAAYNEQFF	TGCAGTGCTAGTGGTGGCGGGGCTGCCTACAATGAGCAGTTCTTC
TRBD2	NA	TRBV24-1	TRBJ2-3	CATSAPREAGDSDTQYF	TGTGCCACCAGTGCCCCTCGGGAAGCGGGAGACTCAGATACGCAGTATTTT
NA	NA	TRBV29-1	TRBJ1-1	CSVEGLEAFF	TGCAGCGTTGAGGGGCTAGAAGCTTTCTTT
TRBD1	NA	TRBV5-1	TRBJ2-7	CASSFGDRVNEQYF	TGCGCCAGCAGCTTCGGGGACAGGGTGAACGAGCAGTACTTC
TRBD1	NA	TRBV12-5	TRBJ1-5	CASGLAWTGGDQPQHF	TGTGCTAGTGGTTTGGCCTGGACAGGGGGCGATCAGCCCCAGCATTTT
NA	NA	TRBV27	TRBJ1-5	CASSLNPGQPQHF	TGTGCCAGCAGTTTAAACCCAGGTCAGCCCCAGCATTTT
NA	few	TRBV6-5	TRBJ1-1	CASSYSTNTEAFF	TGTGCCAGCAGTTACTCGACGAACACTGAAGCTTTCTTT
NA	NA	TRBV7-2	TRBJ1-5	CASSLVWGADQPQHF	TGTGCCAGCAGCTTAGTCTGGGGGGCGGATCAGCCCCAGCATTTT
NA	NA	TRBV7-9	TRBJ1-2	CASSYGSGLNYGYTF	TGTGCCAGCAGTTATGGATCGGGACTAAACTATGGCTACACCTTC
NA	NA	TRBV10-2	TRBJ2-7	CASSEGTAEYF	TGCGCCAGCAGTGAAGGTACAGCGGAGTACTTC
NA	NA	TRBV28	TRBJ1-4	CASTATEKLFF	TGTGCCAGCACTGCAACCGAAAAACTGTTTTTT
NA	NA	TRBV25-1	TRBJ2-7	CASSEWTEREQYF	TGTGCCAGCAGTGAATGGACAGAACGCGAGCAGTACTTC
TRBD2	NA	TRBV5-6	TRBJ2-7	CASSPGLAHYEQYF	TGTGCCAGCAGCCCCGGACTAGCCCATTACGAGCAGTACTTC
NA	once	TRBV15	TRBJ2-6	CATSVTPPGAGANVLTF	TGTGCCACCAGCGTGACCCCCCCAGGGGCCGGGGCCAACGTCCTGACTTTC
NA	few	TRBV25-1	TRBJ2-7	CASSLGATGMASYEQYF	TGTGCCAGCAGTCTAGGGGCCACAGGGATGGCCTCCTACGAGCAGTACTTC
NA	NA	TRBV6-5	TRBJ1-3	CASSTMGSGNTIYF	TGTGCCAGCAGTACTATGGGCTCTGGAAACACCATATATTTT
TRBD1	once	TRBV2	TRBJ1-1	CASIIGGFEAFF	TGTGCCAGCATTATAGGGGGCTTTGAAGCTTTCTTT
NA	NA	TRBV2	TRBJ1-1	CASSDPLGVNTEAFF	TGTGCCAGCAGTGACCCCCTGGGAGTGAACACTGAAGCTTTCTTT
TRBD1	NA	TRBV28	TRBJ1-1	CASSLPLPTGENTEAFF	TGTGCCAGCAGTTTACCCCTCCCTACAGGGGAGAACACTGAAGCTTTCTTT
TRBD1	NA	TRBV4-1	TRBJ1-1	CASSPGPGGFLNTEAFF	TGCGCCAGCAGCCCTGGTCCAGGGGGCTTTTTGAACACTGAAGCTTTCTTT
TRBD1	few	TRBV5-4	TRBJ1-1	CASSAWGQGPHLNTEAFF	TGTGCCAGCAGCGCGTGGGGACAGGGGCCACACTTGAACACTGAAGCTTTCTTT
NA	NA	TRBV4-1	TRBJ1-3	CASSQDRGSGNTIYF	TGCGCCAGCAGCCAAGACAGGGGATCTGGAAACACCATATATTTT
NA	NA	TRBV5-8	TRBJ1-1	CASSISRGSVNTEAFF	TGTGCCAGCAGCATTAGCCGGGGGTCGGTGAACACTGAAGCTTTCTTT
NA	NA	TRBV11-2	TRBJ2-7	CASSLDNFMDEQYF	TGTGCCAGCAGCTTAGATAATTTTATGGACGAGCAGTACTTC
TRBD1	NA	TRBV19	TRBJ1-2	CASSYTTGIYGYTF	TGTGCCAGTAGCTATACGACAGGGATCTATGGCTACACCTTC